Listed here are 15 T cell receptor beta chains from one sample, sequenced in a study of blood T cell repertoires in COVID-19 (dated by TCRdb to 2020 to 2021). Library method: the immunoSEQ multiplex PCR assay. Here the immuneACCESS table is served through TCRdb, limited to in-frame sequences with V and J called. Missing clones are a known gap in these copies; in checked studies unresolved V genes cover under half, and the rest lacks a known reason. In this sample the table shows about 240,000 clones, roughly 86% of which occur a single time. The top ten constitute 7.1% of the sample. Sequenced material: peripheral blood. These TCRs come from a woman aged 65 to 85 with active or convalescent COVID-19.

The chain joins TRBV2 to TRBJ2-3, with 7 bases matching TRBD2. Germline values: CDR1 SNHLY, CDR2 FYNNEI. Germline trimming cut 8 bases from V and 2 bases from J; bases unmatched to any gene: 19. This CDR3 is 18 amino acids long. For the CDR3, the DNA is TGTGCCAGCCGTCCCCTGTCGGGGAGGGCCTTTCTCACAGATACGCAGTATTTT. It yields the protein CASRPLSGRAFLTDTQYF.

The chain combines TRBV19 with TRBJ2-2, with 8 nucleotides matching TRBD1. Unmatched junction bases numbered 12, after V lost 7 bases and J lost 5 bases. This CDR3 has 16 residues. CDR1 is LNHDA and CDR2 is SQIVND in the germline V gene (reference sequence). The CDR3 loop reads CASTRQTGASTGELFF. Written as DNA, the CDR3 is TGTGCCAGTACCCGTCAGACAGGGGCGTCGACCGGGGAGCTGTTTTTT.

The CDR3 DNA is TGTGCCAGCAGCCAAGCCCCCCGGGGGGAGACCCAGTACTTC. This sequence encodes CASSQAPRGETQYF. The genes are TRBV3-1 (or the pseudogene TRBV3-2) and TRBJ2-5; the D gene is possibly TRBD2 (6 bases). V lost 1 base and J lost 5, with 11 bases in between. This CDR3 region has 14 residues. Germline values: CDR1 LGHDT, CDR2 YNNKEL (reference sequence).

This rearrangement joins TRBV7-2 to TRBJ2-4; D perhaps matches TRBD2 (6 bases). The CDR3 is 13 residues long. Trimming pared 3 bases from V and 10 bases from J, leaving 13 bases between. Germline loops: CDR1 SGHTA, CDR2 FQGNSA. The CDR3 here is CASSLGGREIQYF. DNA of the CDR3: TGTGCCAGCAGCTTGGGGGGTAGAGAGATTCAGTACTTC.

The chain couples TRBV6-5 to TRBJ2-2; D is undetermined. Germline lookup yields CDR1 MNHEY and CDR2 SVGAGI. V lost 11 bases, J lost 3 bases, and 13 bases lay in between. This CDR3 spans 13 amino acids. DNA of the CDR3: TGTGCCCTCAGGATCCCCTACACCGGGGAGCTGTTTTTT. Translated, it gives CALRIPYTGELFF.

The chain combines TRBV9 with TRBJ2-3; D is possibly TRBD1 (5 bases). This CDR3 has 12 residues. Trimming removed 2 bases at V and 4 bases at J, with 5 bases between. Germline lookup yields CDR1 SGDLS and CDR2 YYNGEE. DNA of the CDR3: TGTGCCAGCAGCGTGGGGCCAGATACGCAGTATTTT. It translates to CASSVGPDTQYF.

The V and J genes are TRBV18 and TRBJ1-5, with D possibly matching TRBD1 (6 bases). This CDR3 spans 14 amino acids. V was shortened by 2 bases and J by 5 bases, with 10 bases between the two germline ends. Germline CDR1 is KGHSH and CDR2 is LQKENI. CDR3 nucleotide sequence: TGTGCCAGCTCACCAGCGGCAGGGGATCAGCCCCAGCATTTT. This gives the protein CASSPAAGDQPQHF.

In DNA, the CDR3 is TGTGCCAGCGGTACAGGCCCGCTCTCCTACGAGCAGTACTTC. As protein: CASGTGPLSYEQYF. The chain is built from TRBV27 and TRBJ2-7; D possibly corresponds to TRBD1 (5 bases). V lost 8 bases, J lost 0 bases, and 14 bases lay in between. Per the germline V gene, CDR1 is MNHEY and CDR2 is SMNVEV (reference sequence). The CDR3 length is 14 residues.

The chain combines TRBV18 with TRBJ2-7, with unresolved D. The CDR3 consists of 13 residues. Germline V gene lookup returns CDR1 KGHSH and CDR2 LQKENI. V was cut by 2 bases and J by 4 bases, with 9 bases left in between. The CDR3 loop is CASSPDAVYEQYF. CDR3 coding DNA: TGTGCCAGCTCACCAGACGCGGTATACGAGCAGTACTTC.

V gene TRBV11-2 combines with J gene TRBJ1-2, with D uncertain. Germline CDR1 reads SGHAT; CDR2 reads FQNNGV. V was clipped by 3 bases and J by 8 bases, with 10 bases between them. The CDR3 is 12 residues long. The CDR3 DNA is TGTGCCAGCAGCTTCACGGAGAAGGGCTACACCTTC. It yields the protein CASSFTEKGYTF.

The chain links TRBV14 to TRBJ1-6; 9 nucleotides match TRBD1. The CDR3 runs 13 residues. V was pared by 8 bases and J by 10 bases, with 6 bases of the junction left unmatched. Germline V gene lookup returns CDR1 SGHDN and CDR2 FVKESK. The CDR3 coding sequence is TGTGCCAGCGCCGGGACAGGGACCTCACCCCTCCACTTT. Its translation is CASAGTGTSPLHF.

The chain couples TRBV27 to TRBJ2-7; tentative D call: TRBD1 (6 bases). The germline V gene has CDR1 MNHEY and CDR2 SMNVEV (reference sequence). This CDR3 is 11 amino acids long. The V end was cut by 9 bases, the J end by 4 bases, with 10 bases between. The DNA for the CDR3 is TGTGCCAGTAGTACAGGGTACGAGCAGTACTTC. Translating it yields CASSTGYEQYF.

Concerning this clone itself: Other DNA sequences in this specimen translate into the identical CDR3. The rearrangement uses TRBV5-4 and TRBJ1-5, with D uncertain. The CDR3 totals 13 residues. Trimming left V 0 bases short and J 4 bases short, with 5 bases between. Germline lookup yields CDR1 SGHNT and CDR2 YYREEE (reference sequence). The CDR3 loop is CASSLAGNQPQHF. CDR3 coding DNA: TGTGCCAGCAGCTTGGCCGGGAATCAGCCCCAGCATTTT.

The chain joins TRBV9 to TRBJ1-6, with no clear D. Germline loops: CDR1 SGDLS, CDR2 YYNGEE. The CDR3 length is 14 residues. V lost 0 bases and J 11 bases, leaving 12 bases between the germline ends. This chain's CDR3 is CASSVDGMGAPLHF. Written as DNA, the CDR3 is TGTGCCAGCAGCGTAGACGGTATGGGCGCACCCCTCCACTTT.

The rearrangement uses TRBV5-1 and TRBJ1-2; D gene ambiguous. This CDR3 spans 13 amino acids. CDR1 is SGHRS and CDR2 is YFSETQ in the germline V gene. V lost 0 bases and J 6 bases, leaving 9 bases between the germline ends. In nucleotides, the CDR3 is TGCGCCAGCAGCTTGGCCGAGGGTAATGGCTACACCTTC. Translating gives CASSLAEGNGYTF.